The rows below give T cell receptor beta chains drawn from one sample of a study of cytomegalovirus exposure and HLA in healthy donors. Method: immunoSEQ multiplex PCR; TCRdb's copy keeps in-frame clones and lacks some. This table has about 160,000 clones, roughly 77% appearing once. Sequencing was done on a sample of PBMCs. These receptors were obtained from a man aged 18 to 30 in good health and CMV-seropositive. CDR3s include the opening cysteine and the closing phenylalanine or tryptophan. Each record gives: CDR3 length, J gene, V gene, CDR3 protein.

len: 17; j_gene: TRBJ2-5; v_gene: TRBV7-8; CDR3aa: CASSLGWREVGWKTQYF
len: 18; j_gene: TRBJ2-4; v_gene: TRBV4-1; CDR3aa: CASSPSNGQGLPKNIQYF
len: 14; j_gene: TRBJ1-5; v_gene: TRBV5-4; CDR3aa: CASSLNPGNQPQHF
len: 16; j_gene: TRBJ1-1; v_gene: TRBV9; CDR3aa: CASSPRTGREGNEAFF
len: 13; j_gene: TRBJ1-1; v_gene: TRBV5-6; CDR3aa: CASSRRGSTEAFF
len: 15; j_gene: TRBJ1-6; v_gene: TRBV19; CDR3aa: CASSILSSYNSPLHF
len: 14; j_gene: TRBJ1-4; v_gene: TRBV18; CDR3aa: CASSRQGENEKLFF
len: 16; j_gene: TRBJ2-2; v_gene: TRBV7-2; CDR3aa: CASSSIAGGLAGELFF
len: 16; j_gene: TRBJ2-1; v_gene: TRBV27; CDR3aa: CASSFRLAGGMNEQFF
len: 16; j_gene: TRBJ2-1; v_gene: TRBV2; CDR3aa: CASTGTGGWGDNEQFF
len: 16; j_gene: TRBJ2-3; v_gene: TRBV30; CDR3aa: CAWSAGLEFITDTQYF
len: 14; j_gene: TRBJ1-5; v_gene: TRBV19; CDR3aa: CASTTGDRNQPQHF
len: 14; j_gene: TRBJ1-2; v_gene: TRBV9; CDR3aa: CASSERLPEDGYTF
len: 15; j_gene: TRBJ2-1; v_gene: TRBV15; CDR3aa: CATSRGTSDNNEQFF
len: 12; j_gene: TRBJ1-1; v_gene: TRBV11-1; CDR3aa: CASSTQGVRAFF
len: 17; j_gene: TRBJ2-5; v_gene: TRBV19; CDR3aa: CASSIVGQGSYQETQYF
len: 14; j_gene: TRBJ1-3; v_gene: TRBV2; CDR3aa: CASRPDRGPNTIYF
len: 15; j_gene: TRBJ2-3; v_gene: TRBV19; CDR3aa: CASSTTGRPTDTQYF
len: 11; j_gene: TRBJ1-2; v_gene: TRBV10-3; CDR3aa: CAISLGYGYTF
len: 14; j_gene: TRBJ1-2; v_gene: TRBV30; CDR3aa: CAWEGDSPNYGYTF
len: 13; j_gene: TRBJ2-2; v_gene: TRBV5-1; CDR3aa: CASSPSGTGELFF
len: 14; j_gene: TRBJ2-1; v_gene: TRBV30; CDR3aa: CAWSPDLVNNEQFF
len: 13; j_gene: TRBJ1-6; v_gene: TRBV5-1; CDR3aa: CASSLADNSPLHF
len: 14; j_gene: TRBJ1-1; v_gene: TRBV5-1; CDR3aa: CASRHGNRDTEAFF
len: 14; j_gene: TRBJ1-4; v_gene: TRBV19; CDR3aa: CASSIPMTGEKLFF
len: 13; j_gene: TRBJ1-1; v_gene: TRBV29-1; CDR3aa: CSVGQGRDTEAFF
len: 14; j_gene: TRBJ2-1; v_gene: TRBV4-1; CDR3aa: CASSQAGTDFEQFF
len: 12; j_gene: TRBJ2-2; v_gene: TRBV7-6; CDR3aa: CASSLAGEELFF
len: 12; j_gene: TRBJ1-1; v_gene: TRBV12-5; CDR3aa: CASGLEGTEAFF